What follows are 13 T cell receptor beta chains derived from one specimen sequenced in a study of CD8+CD57+ T cells in acquired aplastic anemia. Patients picked for sequencing had shown CD8+CD57+ cell expansion detected by flow cytometry. TCR beta VDJ and CDR3 profiling used genomic DNA as template. TCRdb fed the reads into MiXCR, producing one record per CDR3 protein. The data hold about 180,000 distinct CDR3 sequences, with 63% observed a single time. Input material: sorted CD4+, CD8+, or CD8+CD57+ T cells (not recorded which) from PBMCs. These TCRs come from a human donor with aplastic anemia.

The rearrangement uses TRBV7-9 and TRBJ1-5, with D uncertain. With 6 bases removed from V and 7 bases from J, the gap between germline ends came to 16 bases. The CDR3 sequence is 14 residues long. CDR1 is SEHNR and CDR2 is FQNEAQ in the germline V gene (reference sequence). This CDR3 reads CASSSTEGYQPQHF. CDR3 nucleotide sequence: TGTGCCAGCAGTTCGACGGAAGGGTACCAGCCCCAGCATTTT.

This chain joins TRBV6-1 and TRBJ2-7; maybe TRBD1 (5 bases). Germline CDR1 and CDR2: MNHNS and SASEGT. The V end was cut by 6 bases, the J end by 2 bases, with 14 bases between. CDR3 length equals 14 residues. The CDR3, as DNA: TGTGCCAGCAGACTAACCTCAGGGACCTACGAGCAGTACTTC. Protein sequence: CASRLTSGTYEQYF.

This clonotype was recorded many times. V and J are TRBV7-9 and TRBJ1-4; D might be TRBD1 (5 bases). The ends were cut back, 2 bases at V and 6 bases at J, with 13 bases in the middle. The germline V gene has CDR1 SEHNR and CDR2 FQNEAQ (reference sequence). The CDR3 covers 15 residues. The CDR3, as DNA: TGTGCCAGCAGCTTATTTGGGGGACTGGATGAAAAACTGTTTTTT. Translated: CASSLFGGLDEKLFF.

V usage is TRBV20-1 and J usage is TRBJ2-1; no clear D gene. The germline V and J ends were trimmed by 4 bases and 7 bases, with 14 bases remaining between them. CDR3 length: 13 amino acids. Germline V gene lookup returns CDR1 DFQATT and CDR2 SNEGSKA (reference sequence). The CDR3 DNA reads TGCAGTGCTACGGTACCAGCACGGAATGAGCAGTTCTTC. Its protein is CSATVPARNEQFF.

The chain joins TRBV29-1 to TRBJ2-2; perhaps TRBD1 as D (5 bases). V lost 7 bases to trimming and J lost 4 bases, with 13 bases between them. This CDR3 contains 13 residues. CDR1 and CDR2 (germline): SQVTM, ANQGSEA. This CDR3 reads CSGGYGATGELFF. For the CDR3, the DNA is TGCAGCGGGGGCTACGGAGCCACCGGGGAGCTGTTTTTT.

The chain uses TRBV20-1 and TRBJ1-6; D not resolved. The germline CDR1 and CDR2 sequences are DFQATT and SNEGSKA (reference sequence). Trimming pared 3 bases from V and 13 bases from J, leaving 19 bases between. The CDR3 extends over 14 amino acids. The CDR3 loop reads CSARPSRGNQPLHF. The CDR3 nucleotides read TGCAGTGCTAGGCCCTCAAGAGGGAATCAGCCCCTCCACTTT.

As for this clonotype: A much more abundant neighbour one base away suggests this may be a read error. The CDR3 nucleotides are TGCGCCAGCAGCCAAGATCCGACAGGGTCAGGAAACACCACATATTTT. Residues: CASSQDPTGSGNTTYF. This sequence joins TRBV4-1 and TRBJ1-3; 7 bases are a match to TRBD1. Germline V gene lookup returns CDR1 MGHRA and CDR2 YSYEKL. The CDR3 totals 16 residues.

This clonotype came up a few times. The chain recombines TRBV10-3 with TRBJ1-5; tentatively, D is TRBD1 (5 bases). The CDR3 covers 14 residues. The germline V and J ends were trimmed by 3 bases and 6 bases, with 12 bases remaining between them. Germline CDR1 reads ENHRY; CDR2 reads SYGVKD. Here the CDR3 reads CAISEMGEGQPQHF. CDR3 sequence (DNA): TGTGCCATCAGTGAAATGGGGGAAGGTCAGCCCCAGCATTTT.

As regards this clonotype: One junction end disagrees with the germline gene, perhaps due to a read error. V and J are TRBV7-9 and TRBJ1-1; a possible D gene is TRBD1 (6 bases). The germline V gene has CDR1 SEHNR and CDR2 FQNEAQ (reference sequence). The CDR3 totals 12 residues. The CDR3: CASTLQGTEAFF. DNA of the CDR3: TGTGCCAGCACCTTACAGGGAACTGAAGCTTTCTTT.

The V gene is TRBV9, the J gene TRBJ2-7; 7 nucleotides align to TRBD1. The CDR3 consists of 12 residues. V lost 4 bases, J lost 10 bases, and 8 bases stayed unmatched. Germline V CDR1 and CDR2: SGDLS, YYNGEE. CDR3 DNA: TGTGCCAGCAGCTTATTACAGGGGCCCCAGTACTTC. It yields the protein CASSLLQGPQYF.

V and J are TRBV7-2 and TRBJ2-3; TRBD1 is a possible D gene (6 bases). Trimming left V 4 bases short and J 5 bases short, with 16 bases between. The CDR3 has 15 residues. CDR1 is SGHTA and CDR2 is FQGNSA in the germline V gene. The CDR3 DNA reads as TGTGCCAGCAGCTCACAGGGCGGCTCAGGAGATACGCAGTATTTT. Translated, it gives CASSSQGGSGDTQYF.

This clonotype has ten or more counts. This chain links TRBV19 with TRBJ1-1, with D possibly being TRBD1 (6 bases). This CDR3 region has 15 residues. V was pared by 0 bases and J by 6 bases, with 14 bases between. The V gene's germline CDR1 is LNHDA and CDR2 SQIVND (reference sequence). CDR3: CASSIDERGGAEAFF. CDR3 DNA sequence: TGTGCCAGTAGTATAGATGAAAGGGGGGGGGCTGAAGCTTTCTTT.

This chain links TRBV29-1 with TRBJ2-1; D is uncertain. The CDR3 length is 14 residues. Trimming left V 4 bases short and J 0 bases short, with 10 bases between. The germline gives CDR1 SQVTM, CDR2 ANQGSEA. CDR3 nucleotide sequence: TGCAGCGTTGTGGGCAGAAGCTCCTACAATGAGCAGTTCTTC. Translating it yields CSVVGRSSYNEQFF.